This T cell receptor beta chain was found in a study of blood T cell repertoires in COVID-19 (dated by TCRdb to the early 2020s). About the full investigation: Samples from collaborators originated in the United States, Italy and Spain and spanned both the acute and convalescent phases of COVID-19. The material from the prospective study consisted of cDNA or gDNA derived from T cells, B-cell-depleted T cells, or PBMCs. Subjects who had been exposed to COVID-19, were actively infected with it, or had recovered from it provided the deeply sampled blood TCRbeta repertoires that made up the dataset. A freely available public database, intended as a resource for researchers studying the immune response to SARS-CoV-2, is where the repertoires were released. Samples came from the ongoing ImmuneRACE study (first 160 participants) plus 1,254 subjects from 6 global collaborators. A de-identified subject ID, COVID-19 status, age in years and sex were almost always included in the sample metadata. HLA class I and class II types, where available, came from metadata supplied by the sample provider rather than from assay-based typing.

A second Seattle source provided samples from volunteer blood donors who had recovered from COVID-19. Whole blood was collected in K2EDTA tubes by collaborating institutions according to the institutions' own protocols. For TCRbeta analysis, collaborators shipped samples in one of three forms: frozen whole blood, isolated PBMCs, or DNA extracted from either of those sample types. The germline V gene supplies CDR1 SGHRS and CDR2 YFSETQ. From its cysteine to its phenylalanine, the CDR3 spans 16 amino acids. Left in the record is the CDR3 DNA by itself, 48 bases read in frame from the first base. V loses 4 bases of germline sequence and J loses 0 bases, and the interval between the two ends is 15 bases. Broader findings and caveats from the paper: How much clinical and demographic metadata was included differed by source and by participant, and the metadata was provided uncurated.

Turning to this clone: What this receptor recognizes is not known. Per-base qualities were not stored, and no clone one base away is much larger.

TCRbeta CDR3 regions were amplified from genomic DNA using the immunoSEQ Assay, a bias-controlled multiplex PCR. For the original study's pipeline: The number of nucleated cells in each sample was estimated by amplification of reference gene primers within the assay. To quantify the absolute abundance of each unique TCRbeta CDR3 rearrangement, sequence reads were collapsed and filtered. For each sample, productive Simpson clonality was calculated as the square root of Simpson's diversity index over productive rearrangements. The table was pulled from immuneACCESS by TCRdb, which kept in-frame rearrangements only. Such tables lose some clones; where checked, under half of the loss comes from unresolved V genes, and the rest has no known cause. D and trimming come from the DNA, and the V and J calls and clone size come from that table. The sample data list just over 250,000 clones, and about 87% of these were observed just once. The ten largest clones add up to about 4.1% of the sample.

The rearranged chain carries TRBV5-1 and TRBJ2-3, with no confident D gene call. This receptor was taken from a man aged 60 to 75 who had recovered from COVID-19. The sequencing sample was made of peripheral blood. The CDR3 has the sequence CASSHGGPTSTDTQYF. The DNA sequence reads TGCGCCAGCAGCCACGGTGGGCCCACTAGCACAGATACGCAGTATTTT.